Presented here are 8 T cell receptor beta chains from one specimen sequenced in a study of blood T cell repertoires in COVID-19. This table comes from immunoSEQ multiplex PCR, and its TCRdb copy is limited to in-frame clones, with some not included. Counted here are about 130,000 clones, 80% to 90% occurring once; the ten biggest clones make up around 2.5%. Sequencing input: PBMCs or T cells enriched from blood (not recorded which). The receptors were gathered from a woman between 45 and 65 years old who had recovered from COVID-19.

This rearrangement joins TRBV10-3 to TRBJ2-6, with D possibly TRBD1 on 5 matching bases. Germline-derived CDR1 and CDR2 are ENHRY and SYGVKD. The CDR3 is 15 residues long. V lost 3 bases and J lost 2, with 8 bases in between. CDR3 amino acids: CAISDGHTGANVLTF. The CDR3 DNA reads as TGTGCCATCAGTGATGGACATACTGGGGCCAACGTCCTGACTTTC.

This clone was observed once. Other DNA sequences in the same sample also yield this CDR3. The gene calls are TRBV7-8 and TRBJ2-7; D perhaps matches TRBD2 (6 bases). CDR3 length: 12 amino acids. V dropped 5 bases and J dropped 2 bases, with 7 bases sitting between them. From germline, CDR1 is SGHVS and CDR2 FQNEAQ. CDR3 bases: TGTGCCAGCAGCCGCGGGACCTACGAGCAGTACTTC. It encodes CASSRGTYEQYF.

The CDR3 bases are TGTGCCAGCAGCCCGAGGGGGAGCAGAGAGCAGTTCTTC. It yields the protein CASSPRGSREQFF. V gene TRBV7-9 combines with J gene TRBJ2-1, with D perhaps matching TRBD1 (6 bases). Germline V gene data show CDR1 as SEHNR and CDR2 as FQNEAQ (reference sequence). V dropped 5 bases and J dropped 10 bases, with 15 bases sitting between them. This CDR3 is 13 amino acids long.

This clone showed up just once. The chain couples TRBV6-5 to TRBJ1-1; no definite D call. Germline values: CDR1 MNHEY, CDR2 SVGAGI. The CDR3 consists of 15 residues. V lost 3 bases and J lost 1, with 12 bases in between. CDR3 protein: CASSYSGLTNTEAFF. The CDR3 region has the DNA TGTGCCAGCAGTTATTCGGGATTAACGAACACTGAAGCTTTCTTT.

The rearrangement links TRBV6-5 to TRBJ1-6; 7 bases fit TRBD1. CDR1 is MNHEY and CDR2 is SVGAGI in the germline V gene. The CDR3 extends over 15 amino acids. V trimming: 5 bases; J trimming: 4 bases; junction bases outside the gene matches: 5. The DNA for the CDR3 is TGTGCCAGCAGTCCCAGGGGGGCGTATAATTCACCCCTCCACTTT. Protein sequence: CASSPRGAYNSPLHF.

The J gene is TRBJ2-3, the V gene TRBV2; D is possibly TRBD1 (6 bases). Trimming removed 2 bases from V and 0 bases from J, with 21 bases in between. The CDR3 consists of 19 residues. CDR1 and CDR2 (germline): SNHLY, FYNNEI. The CDR3 protein is CASSEFQVRGFSSTDTQYF. CDR3 nucleotide sequence: TGTGCCAGCAGTGAATTCCAGGTCAGGGGATTCTCTAGCACAGATACGCAGTATTTT.

V and J are TRBV3-1 (or the pseudogene TRBV3-2) and TRBJ1-5; weak D call: TRBD1 (6 bases). With 4 bases removed from V and 2 bases from J, the gap between germline ends came to 15 bases. The CDR3 spans 16 residues. CDR1 and CDR2 from the germline V gene are LGHDT and YNNKEL (reference sequence). CDR3 nucleotides: TGTGCCAGCAGCCGATCCCAGGGGTTTGGCAATCAGCCCCAGCATTTT. It translates to CASSRSQGFGNQPQHF.

The chain uses TRBV11-3 and TRBJ1-4; weak D call: TRBD1 (5 bases). The CDR3 extends over 15 amino acids. The germline gives CDR1 SGHNT, CDR2 YENEEA. Trimming removed 3 bases from V and 6 bases from J, with 14 bases in between. In nucleotides, the CDR3 is TGTGCCAGCAGCTTCTTTTCAGGGTCGGATGAAAAACTGTTTTTT. Protein product: CASSFFSGSDEKLFF.